This T cell receptor beta chain was captured in a study of spatial heterogeneity in lung cancer. Study-level results: The number of expanded tumor alpha and beta chains correlated with mutation number. There was tracking of ubiquitous and regional nonsynonymous mutations by the respective counts of ubiquitous and regional expanded TCRs.

TCRdb re-called the 5' RACE reads with MiXCR, one entry per CDR3 protein. The table shows about 9,500 distinct CDR3 sequences, with around an eighth occurring only once. Time point meaning: sample taken at primary tumor resection. This clonotype has a count of ten or more. Its cognate antigen is unknown. This CDR3 has 14 amino acids. Trimming took off 3 bases at V and 6 bases at J, with 11 bases between the two ends. The chain couples TRBV12-3 or TRBV12-4 to TRBJ1-4, with D perhaps TRBD1 (5 bases). This clonotype originated in a male donor with early-stage non-small cell lung cancer. This sample comprised lung tumor tissue, obtained at surgery. Here the CDR3 reads CASSFAGLDEKLFF. CDR3 in DNA: TGTGCCAGCAGTTTTGCGGGGCTGGATGAAAAACTGTTTTTT.